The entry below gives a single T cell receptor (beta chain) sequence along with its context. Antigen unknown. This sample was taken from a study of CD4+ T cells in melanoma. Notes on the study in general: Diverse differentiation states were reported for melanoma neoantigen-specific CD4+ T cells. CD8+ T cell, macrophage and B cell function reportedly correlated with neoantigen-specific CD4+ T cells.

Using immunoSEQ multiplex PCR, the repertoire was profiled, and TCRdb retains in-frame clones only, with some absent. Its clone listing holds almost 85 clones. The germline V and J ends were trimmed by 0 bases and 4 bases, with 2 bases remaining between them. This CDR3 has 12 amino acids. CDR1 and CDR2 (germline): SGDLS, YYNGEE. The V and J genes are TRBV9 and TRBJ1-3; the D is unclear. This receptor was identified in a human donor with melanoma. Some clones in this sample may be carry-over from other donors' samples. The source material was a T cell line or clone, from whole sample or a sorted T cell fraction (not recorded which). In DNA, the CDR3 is TGTGCCAGCAGCGTAGACGGAAACACCATATATTTT. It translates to CASSVDGNTIYF.